This T cell receptor (beta chain) emerged from a study of identical twins. The V and J ends lost 4 bases and 0 bases respectively, with 6 bases between them. The CDR3 spans 13 residues. The germline CDR1 and CDR2 sequences are ENHRY and SYGVKD. Each CDR3 protein is one row after TCRdb ran MiXCR on the 5' RACE reads. The sample shows 1.5 million to 2 million distinct CDR3 sequences, about 32% of them seen only once. Only a few counts were recorded for this clonotype. Its antigen remains unknown. Points from the study as a whole: A lower insertion count was a feature of abundant cord blood beta clonotypes, with no such feature in memory repertoires. Among beta out-of-frame sequences, excess sharing between twins appeared weaker.

Material for sequencing was cord blood. The clonotype originates from a newborn girl in good health. The chain combines TRBV10-3 with TRBJ1-2; D call uncertain. DNA for the CDR3: TGTGCCATCAGTGGGCAGGCTAACTATGGCTACACCTTC. This translates into CAISGQANYGYTF.